This T cell receptor beta chain derives from a study of shared clonotypes between healthy human individuals. Comment on this clone: Antigen unknown.

The trim removed 6 bases at V and 0 bases at J, leaving 3 bases unmatched. The germline V gene encodes CDR1 MNHEY and CDR2 SVGAGI. This CDR3 has 15 residues. Sequencing was performed with immunoSEQ multiplex PCR; in TCRdb, only in-frame clones are kept and a portion is missing. The sample records fewer than 800,000 clones, about 90% being singletons. Study-level results: Around 5% of naive CD4 clonotypes were common to four donors.

Selected positively for CCR7 and CD45RO-negative, naive CD8 cells excluded terminally differentiated effector memory CD45RA+ cells. The specimen was naive CD8+ T cells sorted from blood. This rearrangement joins TRBV6-5 to TRBJ2-3; TRBD2 matches 10 bases. The receptor's source is a man younger than 45 in good health. The CDR3 is CASSPGLASTDTQYF. DNA of the CDR3: TGTGCCAGCAGCCCGGGACTAGCGAGCACAGATACGCAGTATTTT.